Presented here are 14 T cell receptor beta chains from one specimen sequenced in a study of cytomegalovirus exposure and HLA in healthy donors. The PCR made use of 60 Vbeta and 13 Jbeta primers. Method: immunoSEQ multiplex PCR; TCRdb's copy keeps in-frame clones and lacks some. Recorded for this sample: about 130,000 clones. The source material was PBMCs. These receptors came from a woman aged 40 to 50 in good health and CMV-seropositive.

V and J are TRBV7-9 and TRBJ2-7, with 7 bases matching TRBD1. Per germline, CDR1 SEHNR and CDR2 FQNEAQ (reference sequence). J was trimmed by 2 bases and V by 9 bases; bases with no gene match: 7. CDR3 length: 13 residues. DNA of the CDR3: TGTGCCAGTCAGACAGGGAACGCCTACGAGCAGTACTTC. Translating gives CASQTGNAYEQYF. The entire variable domain, with the rest obtained from reference TRBV7-9 and TRBJ2-7, is as follows: DTGVSQNPRHKITKRGQNVTFRCDPISEHNRLYWYRQTLGQGPEFLTYFQNEAQLEKSRLLSDRFSAERPKGSFSTLEIQRTEQGDSAMYLCASQTGNAYEQYFGPGTRLTVT.

This sequence joins TRBV11-2 and TRBJ1-1; tentatively, D is TRBD1 (6 bases). There are 16 residues in the CDR3. From germline, CDR1 is SGHAT and CDR2 FQNNGV. V shed 5 bases and J shed 1 base, with 17 bases lying between them. CDR3 coding DNA: TGTGCCAGCAGCGCCAGAGGGGGTTACAGGAACACTGAAGCTTTCTTT. It specifies CASSARGGYRNTEAFF.

J is TRBJ2-7 and V is TRBV10-3; no clear D gene. Trimming cost V 8 bases and J 0 bases, with 8 bases left between them. The CDR3 consists of 12 residues. CDR1 is ENHRY and CDR2 is SYGVKD in the germline V gene. CDR3 DNA sequence: TGTGCCATCTCCCTGAGCTCCTACGAGCAGTACTTC. Its protein is CAISLSSYEQYF.

The J gene is TRBJ2-5, the V gene TRBV4-1, with TRBD2 matching 8 bases. The V and J ends lost 0 bases and 2 bases, in that order; junction bases with no gene match: 2. From germline, CDR1 is MGHRA and CDR2 YSYEKL. The CDR3 contains 15 residues. CDR3 region: CASSQDPGGQETQYF. The CDR3 coding sequence is TGCGCCAGCAGCCAAGACCCGGGAGGGCAAGAGACCCAGTACTTC.

The rearrangement uses TRBV7-8 and TRBJ2-5; 13 nucleotides agree with TRBD2. This CDR3 is built from 16 residues. V shed 1 base and J 7 bases; nucleotides not matched to a gene: 6. The germline V gene encodes CDR1 SGHVS and CDR2 FQNEAQ. The CDR3 nucleotides read TGTGCCAGCAGCTTAGTGACTAGCGGGAGGACAGGGACCCAGTACTTC. Amino acids: CASSLVTSGRTGTQYF.

The V gene is TRBV15, the J gene TRBJ1-5, with a weak D call TRBD1 (5 bases). The germline V gene encodes CDR1 LNHNV and CDR2 YYDKDF (reference sequence). The CDR3 has 15 amino acids. Between the trimmed V and J ends, which lost 6 bases and 4 bases, there was a span of 16 bases. The CDR3 DNA is TGTGCCACCAGGCTAGGCAGGGTTACAAATCAGCCCCAGCATTTT. This codes for CATRLGRVTNQPQHF.

This sequence joins TRBV9 and TRBJ2-7, with 12 bases aligning to TRBD2. CDR3 length: 18 amino acids. Germline V gives CDR1 SGDLS, CDR2 YYNGEE. V was pared by 1 base and J by 4 bases, with 12 bases of the junction left unmatched. CDR3 protein: CASSVSSSGRGGEYEQYF. In nucleotides, the CDR3 is TGTGCCAGCAGCGTATCCTCTAGCGGGAGGGGTGGAGAGTACGAGCAGTACTTC.

The rearrangement joins TRBV14 to TRBJ1-5, with D hard to call. Trimming left V 7 bases short and J 5 bases short, with 18 bases between. The CDR3 totals 15 residues. Germline CDR1 and CDR2: SGHDN and FVKESK. The CDR3 is CASNPLAESDQPQHF. The CDR3 DNA is TGTGCCAGCAACCCCCTAGCTGAATCAGATCAGCCCCAGCATTTT.

The chain couples TRBV4-2 to TRBJ1-3, with D possibly TRBD1 on 6 matching bases. The germline CDR1 and CDR2 sequences are LGHNA and YNFKEQ. CDR3 length: 15 amino acids. Between the trimmed V and J ends, which lost 1 base and 4 bases, there was a span of 11 bases. The CDR3 loop is CASSQGRQEGNTIYF. For the CDR3, the DNA is TGTGCCAGCAGCCAAGGCCGACAGGAGGGAAACACCATATATTTT.

CDR3 residues: CASSFDPDRGRNYGYTF. The CDR3 nucleotides are TGTGCCAGCAGTTTCGACCCCGACAGGGGACGGAACTATGGCTACACCTTC. V gene TRBV27 combines with J gene TRBJ1-2, with 8 bases identical to TRBD1. V was clipped by 3 bases and J by 2 bases; unmatched bases: 11. The CDR3 spans 17 residues. Germline CDR1 is MNHEY and CDR2 is SMNVEV (reference sequence).

The chain combines TRBV7-9 with TRBJ2-1, with 9 bases aligning to TRBD2. V gave up 6 bases and J gave up 10 bases; unmatched junction bases: 10. The CDR3 length is 14 residues. Germline V gives CDR1 SEHNR, CDR2 FQNEAQ (reference sequence). The CDR3 coding sequence is TGTGCCAGCAGGCATTCTGCGGGAGGGAGGGAGCAGTTCTTC. It codes for CASRHSAGGREQFF.

CDR3 region: CASRGLAGATDTQYF. CDR3 bases: TGTGCCAGCAGGGGACTAGCGGGAGCGACAGATACGCAGTATTTT. V is TRBV6-1 and J is TRBJ2-3, with 14 nucleotides matching TRBD2. CDR1 and CDR2 (germline): MNHNS, SASEGT. The V gene end was trimmed by 6 bases and the J gene end by 3 bases; junction bases not matched to a gene: 2. CDR3 length: 15 residues.

The chain is built from TRBV6-1 and TRBJ2-1; 8 bases are shared with TRBD1. The junction had 4 bases not matched to a gene; V was cut back by 6 bases and J by 0 bases. This CDR3 spans 15 amino acids. The V gene's germline CDR1 is MNHNS and CDR2 SASEGT. CDR3 residues: CASRRDRSSYNEQFF. For the CDR3, the DNA is TGTGCCAGCAGGAGGGACAGGAGCTCCTACAATGAGCAGTTCTTC.

V usage is TRBV7-5 and J usage is TRBJ2-7; TRBD1 is the table's D call, not checked against the DNA. TRBV7-5 is a pseudogene locus. CDR3 length equals 16 residues. CDR3 loop: CARSLTADRWPYEQYF. The CDR3, as DNA: TGTGCCAGAAGCTTAACCGCGGACAGGTGGCCCTACGAGCAGTACTTC.